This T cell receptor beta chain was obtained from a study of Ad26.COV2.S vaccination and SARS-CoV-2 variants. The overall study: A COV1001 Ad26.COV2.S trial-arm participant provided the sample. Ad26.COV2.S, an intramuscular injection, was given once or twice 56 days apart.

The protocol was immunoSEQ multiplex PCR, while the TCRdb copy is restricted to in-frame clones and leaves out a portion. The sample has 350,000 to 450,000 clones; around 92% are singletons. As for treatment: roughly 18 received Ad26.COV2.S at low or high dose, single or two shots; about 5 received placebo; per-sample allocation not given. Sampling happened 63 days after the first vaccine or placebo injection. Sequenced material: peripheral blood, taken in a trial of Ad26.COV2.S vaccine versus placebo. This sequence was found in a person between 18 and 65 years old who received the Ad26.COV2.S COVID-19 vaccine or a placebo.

The CDR3 DNA sequence: TGCAGCGTCACGGGACACAACTATGGCTACACCTTC. Residues: CSVTGHNYGYTF. The chain joins TRBV29-1 to TRBJ1-2, with D maybe TRBD1 (6 bases). The CDR3 runs to 12 residues. Per germline, CDR1 SQVTM and CDR2 ANQGSEA. Trimming removed 6 bases at V and 2 bases at J, with 10 bases between.